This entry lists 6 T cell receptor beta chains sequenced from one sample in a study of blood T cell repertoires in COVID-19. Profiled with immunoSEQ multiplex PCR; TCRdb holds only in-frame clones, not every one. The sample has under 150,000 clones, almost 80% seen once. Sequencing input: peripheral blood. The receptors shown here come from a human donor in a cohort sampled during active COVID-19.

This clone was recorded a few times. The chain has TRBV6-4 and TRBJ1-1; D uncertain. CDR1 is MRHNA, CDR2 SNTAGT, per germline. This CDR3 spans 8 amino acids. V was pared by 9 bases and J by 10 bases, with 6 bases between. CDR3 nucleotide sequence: TGTGCCAGACGACTAGCTTTCTTT. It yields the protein CARRLAFF.

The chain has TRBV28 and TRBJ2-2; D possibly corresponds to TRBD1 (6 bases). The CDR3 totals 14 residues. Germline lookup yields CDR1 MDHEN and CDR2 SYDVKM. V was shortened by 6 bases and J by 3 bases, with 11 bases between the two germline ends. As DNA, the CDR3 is TGTGCCAGCAGAGGGGGTATGGACACCGGGGAGCTGTTTTTT. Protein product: CASRGGMDTGELFF.

The CDR3 sequence: CASTYNLDRAGGEQFF. The DNA of the CDR3 is TGCGCCAGCACCTATAACCTGGACAGGGCAGGTGGGGAGCAGTTCTTC. The V and J genes are TRBV5-1 and TRBJ2-1, with 8 bases lining up with TRBD1. The CDR3 consists of 16 residues. Germline CDR1 and CDR2: SGHRS and YFSETQ. V lost 6 bases, J lost 10 bases, and 18 bases stayed unmatched.

The CDR3 reads CASSSTPGVREKLFF. CDR3 bases: TGTGCCAGCAGCTCTACCCCCGGAGTGAGGGAAAAACTGTTTTTT. This chain uses TRBV7-2 with TRBJ1-4; D gene uncertain. The V and J ends lost 4 bases and 8 bases respectively, with 17 bases between them. Germline CDR1 is SGHTA and CDR2 is FQGNSA. CDR3 size: 15 residues.

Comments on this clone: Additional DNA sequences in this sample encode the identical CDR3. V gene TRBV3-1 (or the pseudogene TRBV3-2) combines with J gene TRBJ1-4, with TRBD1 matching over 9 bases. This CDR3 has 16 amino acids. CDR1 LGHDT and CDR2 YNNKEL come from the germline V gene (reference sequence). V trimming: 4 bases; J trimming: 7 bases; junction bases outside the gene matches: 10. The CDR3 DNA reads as TGTGCCAGCAGCCTTAACCCGGGACAGGGAGGTGAAAAACTGTTTTTT. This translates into CASSLNPGQGGEKLFF.

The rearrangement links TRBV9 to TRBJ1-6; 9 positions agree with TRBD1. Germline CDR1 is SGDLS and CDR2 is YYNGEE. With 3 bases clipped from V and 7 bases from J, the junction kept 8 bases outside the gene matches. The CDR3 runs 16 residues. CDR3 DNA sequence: TGTGCCAGCAGCGGCCGGGACAGGGCGACAAATTCACCCCTCCACTTT. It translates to CASSGRDRATNSPLHF.